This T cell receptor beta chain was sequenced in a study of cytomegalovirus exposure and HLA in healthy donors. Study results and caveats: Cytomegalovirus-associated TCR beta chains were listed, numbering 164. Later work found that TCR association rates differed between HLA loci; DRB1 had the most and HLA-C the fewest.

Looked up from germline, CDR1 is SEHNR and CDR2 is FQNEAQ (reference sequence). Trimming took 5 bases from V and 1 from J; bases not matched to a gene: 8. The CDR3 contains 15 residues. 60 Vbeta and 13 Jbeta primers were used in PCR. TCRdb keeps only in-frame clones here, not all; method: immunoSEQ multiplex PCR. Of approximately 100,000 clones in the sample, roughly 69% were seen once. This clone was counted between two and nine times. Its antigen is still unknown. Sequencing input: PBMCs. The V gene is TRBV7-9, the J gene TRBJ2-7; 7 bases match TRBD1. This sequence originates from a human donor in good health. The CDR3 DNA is TGTGCCAGCAGCCCCATCTCCAGGGGGTCCTACGAGCAGTACTTC. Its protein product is CASSPISRGSYEQYF.